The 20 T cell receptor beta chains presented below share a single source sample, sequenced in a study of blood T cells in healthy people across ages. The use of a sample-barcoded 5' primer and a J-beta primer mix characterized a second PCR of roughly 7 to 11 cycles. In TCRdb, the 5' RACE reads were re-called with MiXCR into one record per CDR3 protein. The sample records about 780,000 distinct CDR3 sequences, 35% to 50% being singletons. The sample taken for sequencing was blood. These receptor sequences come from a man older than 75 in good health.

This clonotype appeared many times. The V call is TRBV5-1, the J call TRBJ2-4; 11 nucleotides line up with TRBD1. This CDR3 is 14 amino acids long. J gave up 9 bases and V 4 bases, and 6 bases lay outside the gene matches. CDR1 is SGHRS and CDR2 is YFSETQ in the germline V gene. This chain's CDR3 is CASSRGQGAFIQYF. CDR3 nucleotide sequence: TGCGCCAGCAGCCGCGGACAGGGGGCCTTCATTCAGTACTTC.

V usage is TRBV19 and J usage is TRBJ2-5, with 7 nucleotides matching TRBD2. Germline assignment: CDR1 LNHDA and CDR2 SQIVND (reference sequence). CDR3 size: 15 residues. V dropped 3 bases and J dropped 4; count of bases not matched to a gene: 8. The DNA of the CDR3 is TGTGCCAGTAGTATCAAAGCGGGGACCGGAGAGACCCAGTACTTC. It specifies CASSIKAGTGETQYF.

The CDR3 spells CASSNSLTDTQYF. CDR3 DNA: TGTGCCAGCAGCAATTCACTCACAGATACGCAGTATTTT. The J gene is TRBJ2-3, the V gene TRBV7-2, with D hard to call. This CDR3 comprises 13 residues. Germline-derived CDR1 and CDR2 are SGHTA and FQGNSA. V lost 5 bases, J lost 2 bases, and 8 bases lay in between. The variable domain in full, with the rest retrieved from reference TRBV7-2 and TRBJ2-3, is GAGVSQSPSNKVTEKGKDVELRCDPISGHTALYWYRQSLGQGLEFLIYFQGNSAPDKSGLPSDRFSAERTGGSVSTLTIQRTQQEDSAVYLCASSNSLTDTQYFGPGTRLTVL.

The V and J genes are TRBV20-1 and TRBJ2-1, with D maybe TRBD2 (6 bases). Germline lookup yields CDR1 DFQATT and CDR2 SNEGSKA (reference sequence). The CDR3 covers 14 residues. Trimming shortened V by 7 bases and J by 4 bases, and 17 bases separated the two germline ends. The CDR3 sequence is CSVEPSSAYNEQFF. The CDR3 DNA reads TGCAGTGTCGAGCCTTCTAGCGCTTACAATGAGCAGTTCTTC.

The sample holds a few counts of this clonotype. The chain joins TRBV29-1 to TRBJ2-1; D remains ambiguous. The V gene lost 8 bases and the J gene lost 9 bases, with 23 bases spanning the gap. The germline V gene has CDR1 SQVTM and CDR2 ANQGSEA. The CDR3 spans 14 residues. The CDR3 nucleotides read TGCAGCTTAACGGGCCGAACAAACTTTGGTGAGCAGTTCTTC. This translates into CSLTGRTNFGEQFF.

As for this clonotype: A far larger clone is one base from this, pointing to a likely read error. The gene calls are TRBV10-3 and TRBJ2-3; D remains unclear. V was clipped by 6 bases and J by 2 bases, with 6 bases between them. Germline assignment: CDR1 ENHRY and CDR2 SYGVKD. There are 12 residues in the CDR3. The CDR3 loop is CAISPYTDTQYF. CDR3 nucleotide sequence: TGTGCCATCAGCCCCTACACAGATACGCAGTATTTT.

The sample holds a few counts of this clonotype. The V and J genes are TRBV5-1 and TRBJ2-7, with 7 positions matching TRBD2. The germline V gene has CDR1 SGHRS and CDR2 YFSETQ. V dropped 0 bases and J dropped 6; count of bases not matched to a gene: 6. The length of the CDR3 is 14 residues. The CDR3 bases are TGCGCCAGCAGCTTGGAACTAGCGTCGGCCGAGCAGTACTTC. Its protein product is CASSLELASAEQYF.

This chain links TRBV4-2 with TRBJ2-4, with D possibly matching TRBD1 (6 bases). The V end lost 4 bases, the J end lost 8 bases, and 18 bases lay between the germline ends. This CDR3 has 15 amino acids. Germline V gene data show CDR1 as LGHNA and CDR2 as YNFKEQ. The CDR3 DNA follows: TGTGCCAGCAGCCCCACTGCAGGGGCTCGGGACATTCAGTACTTC. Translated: CASSPTAGARDIQYF.

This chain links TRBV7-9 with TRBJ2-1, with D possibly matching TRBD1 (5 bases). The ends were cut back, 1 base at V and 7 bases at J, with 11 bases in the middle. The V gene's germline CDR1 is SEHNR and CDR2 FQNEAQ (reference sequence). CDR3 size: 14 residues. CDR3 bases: TGTGCCAGCAGCTTAGGGGCAGGGTTGAATGAGCAGTTCTTC. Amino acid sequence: CASSLGAGLNEQFF.

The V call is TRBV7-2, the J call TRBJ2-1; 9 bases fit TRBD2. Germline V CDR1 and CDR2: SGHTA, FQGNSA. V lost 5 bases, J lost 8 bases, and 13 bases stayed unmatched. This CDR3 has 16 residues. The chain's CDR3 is CASSGQAGGLGYEQFF. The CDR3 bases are TGTGCCAGCAGCGGGCAAGCGGGAGGCCTGGGATATGAGCAGTTCTTC. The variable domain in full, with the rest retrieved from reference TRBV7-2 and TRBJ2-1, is GAGVSQSPSNKVTEKGKDVELRCDPISGHTALYWYRQSLGQGLEFLIYFQGNSAPDKSGLPSDRFSAERTGGSVSTLTIQRTQQEDSAVYLCASSGQAGGLGYEQFFGPGTRLTVL.

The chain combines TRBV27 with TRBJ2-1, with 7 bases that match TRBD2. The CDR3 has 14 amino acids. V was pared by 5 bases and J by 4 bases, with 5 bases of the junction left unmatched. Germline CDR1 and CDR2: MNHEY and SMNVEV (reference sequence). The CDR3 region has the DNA TGTGCCAGCAGTATTGGGGGGGTATACAATGAGCAGTTCTTC. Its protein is CASSIGGVYNEQFF.

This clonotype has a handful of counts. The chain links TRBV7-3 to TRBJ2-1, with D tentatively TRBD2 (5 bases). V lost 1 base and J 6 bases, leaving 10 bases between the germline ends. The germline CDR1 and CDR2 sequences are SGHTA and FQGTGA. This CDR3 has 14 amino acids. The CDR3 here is CASSLKASSNEQFF. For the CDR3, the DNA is TGTGCCAGCAGCTTAAAGGCTAGCAGCAATGAGCAGTTCTTC.

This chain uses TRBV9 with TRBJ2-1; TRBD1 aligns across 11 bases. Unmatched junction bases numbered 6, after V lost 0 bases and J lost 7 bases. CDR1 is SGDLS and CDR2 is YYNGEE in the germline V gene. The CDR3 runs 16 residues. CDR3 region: CASSVAGQGASNEQFF. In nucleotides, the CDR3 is TGTGCCAGCAGCGTAGCCGGACAGGGGGCGAGTAATGAGCAGTTCTTC.

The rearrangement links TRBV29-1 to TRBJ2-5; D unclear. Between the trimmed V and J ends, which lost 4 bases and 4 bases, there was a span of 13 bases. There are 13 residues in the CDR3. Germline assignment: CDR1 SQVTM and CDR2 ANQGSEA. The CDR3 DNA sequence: TGCAGCGTTGGTGTGGGGTTTCCAGAGACCCAGTACTTC. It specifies CSVGVGFPETQYF.

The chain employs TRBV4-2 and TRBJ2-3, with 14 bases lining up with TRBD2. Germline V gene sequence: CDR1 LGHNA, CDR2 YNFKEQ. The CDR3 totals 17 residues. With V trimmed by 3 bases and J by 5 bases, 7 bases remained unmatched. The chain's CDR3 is CASSHEGTSGSEDTQYF. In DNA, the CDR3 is TGTGCCAGCAGCCACGAGGGGACTAGCGGGAGCGAAGATACGCAGTATTTT.

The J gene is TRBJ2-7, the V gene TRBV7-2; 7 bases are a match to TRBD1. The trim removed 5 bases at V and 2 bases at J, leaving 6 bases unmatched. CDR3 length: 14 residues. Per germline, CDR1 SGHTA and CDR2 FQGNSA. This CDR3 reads CASSARQGPYEQYF. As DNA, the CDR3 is TGTGCCAGCAGCGCCCGACAGGGACCCTACGAGCAGTACTTC.

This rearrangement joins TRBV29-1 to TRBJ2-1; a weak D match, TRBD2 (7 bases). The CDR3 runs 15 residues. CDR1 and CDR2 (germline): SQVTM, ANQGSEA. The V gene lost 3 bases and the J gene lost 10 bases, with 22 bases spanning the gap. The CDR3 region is CSVDRLAGAAEEQFF. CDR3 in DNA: TGCAGCGTTGACAGATTGGCGGGGGCCGCAGAGGAGCAGTTCTTC.

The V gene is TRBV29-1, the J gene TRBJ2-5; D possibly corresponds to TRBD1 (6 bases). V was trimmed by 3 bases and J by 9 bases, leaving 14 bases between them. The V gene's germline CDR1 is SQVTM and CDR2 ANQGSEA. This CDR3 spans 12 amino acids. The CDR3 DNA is TGCAGCGTTGACCCAACTGAGGGGGCCCAGTACTTC. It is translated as CSVDPTEGAQYF.

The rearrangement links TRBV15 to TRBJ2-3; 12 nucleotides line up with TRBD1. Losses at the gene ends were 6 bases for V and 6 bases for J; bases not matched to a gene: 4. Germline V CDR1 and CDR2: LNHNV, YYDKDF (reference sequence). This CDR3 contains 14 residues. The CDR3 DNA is TGTGCCACCAGTAGGGACAGGGGGCTGGATACGCAGTATTTT. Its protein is CATSRDRGLDTQYF.

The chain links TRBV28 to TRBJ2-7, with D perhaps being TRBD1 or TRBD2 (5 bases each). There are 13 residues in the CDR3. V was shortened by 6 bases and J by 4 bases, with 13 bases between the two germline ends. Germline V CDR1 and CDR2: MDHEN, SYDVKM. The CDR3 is CASSPAGRYEQYF. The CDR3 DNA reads TGTGCCAGCAGCCCGGCAGGGAGATACGAGCAGTACTTC.